A selection of T cell receptor beta chains follows, all from one sample in a study of CD8 T cells in Susac syndrome. TCRdb recomputed calls from the immunoSEQ multiplex PCR reads with MiXCR, one row per CDR3 protein. Altogether about 120,000 distinct CDR3 sequences are present, around 94% being singletons, with the ten largest covering more than 0.09%. The specimen was CD4+ T cells from PBMCs. These receptors all come from a human donor in good health. The CDR3 runs from the conserved cysteine through the conserved F or W. The D gene is left open where the match is weak. Clone size is given for some rows only: seen once, a few or many times, or a class if the clone is expanded.

cdr3_nt cdr3_aa j_call clone_size v_call d_call
TGTGCCAGCAGCACTCTCAGCAGTCAAGAGACCCAGTACTTC CASSTLSSQETQYF TRBJ2-5 few TRBV6-5 -
TGTGCCAGCAGCCAAAGTGACGTCGACAATGAGCAGTTCTTC CASSQSDVDNEQFF TRBJ2-1 - TRBV4-2 -
TGTGCCAGCAGCGACAGGGACGGTTCACCCCTCCACTTT CASSDRDGSPLHF TRBJ1-6 - TRBV9 -
TGTGCCAGCAGTCCCCCACTAGCCCCGCAGACCCAGTACTTC CASSPPLAPQTQYF TRBJ2-5 - TRBV28 -
TGTGCCAGCAGGCCAGGGACTAGCGATGAGCAGTTCTTC CASRPGTSDEQFF TRBJ2-1 - TRBV12-3/TRBV12-4 TRBD2
TGTGCCAGTATTAGGGCAGGGGACAATTACAATGAGCAGTTCTTC CASIRAGDNYNEQFF TRBJ2-1 - TRBV19 -
TGTGCCAGCAGCTTAACGTACGGCTTCTCCTACGAGCAGTACTTC CASSLTYGFSYEQYF TRBJ2-7 - TRBV7-3 -
TGTGCCAGCAGCGAAGGACAGCTTTCGACCTACGAGCAGTACTTC CASSEGQLSTYEQYF TRBJ2-7 - TRBV9 -
TGCAGTGCTAGAACTTACCCTAACTATGGCTACACCTTC CSARTYPNYGYTF TRBJ1-2 - TRBV20-1 -
TGTGCCAGCAAGGCGACAGGGGTTGATGGCTACACCTTC CASKATGVDGYTF TRBJ1-2 - TRBV2 TRBD1
TGTGCCACCACCCCGTGGGGGGGGACGGACCAAGAGACCCAGTACTTC CATTPWGGTDQETQYF TRBJ2-5 - TRBV15 TRBD2
TGCAGTGCTAGAGATGCGGGGCTAGATGGGACCACGCAGTATTTT CSARDAGLDGTTQYF TRBJ2-3 - TRBV20-1 -
TGTGCCAGCAGTTTAGGCAGAGCCTACGAGCAGTACTTC CASSLGRAYEQYF TRBJ2-7 few TRBV28 -
TGTGCCAGCACCGGGGCAAGCGGGGTCCCCTACAATGAGCAGTTCTTC CASTGASGVPYNEQFF TRBJ2-1 once TRBV7-3 TRBD2
TGTGCCAGCAGGGAGGGGGTTGTCGAAAAACTGTTTTTT CASREGVVEKLFF TRBJ1-4 - TRBV2 -
TGTGCCAGTAGGGGGACGGGCACTGAAGCTTTCTTT CASRGTGTEAFF TRBJ1-1 - TRBV19 -
TGTGCCAGTAGCGACAGGGGGCTCGGCTACACCTTC CASSDRGLGYTF TRBJ1-2 once TRBV19 TRBD1
TGCGCCAGCAGCTTGTCTCTACTAGCGGGAGGTGTGGATGAGCAGTTCTTC CASSLSLLAGGVDEQFF TRBJ2-1 - TRBV5-1 TRBD2
TGTGCCAGCAACTTATCTAGCGGGAACACAGATACGCAGTATTTT CASNLSSGNTDTQYF TRBJ2-3 - TRBV7-9 TRBD2
TGTGCCAGCCAGGGAGGGACCGAAAAACTGTTTTTT CASQGGTEKLFF TRBJ1-4 - TRBV12-3/TRBV12-4 -
TGCAGTGCCTCGGGGACAGGCCATTACAATGAGCAGTTCTTC CSASGTGHYNEQFF TRBJ2-1 - TRBV20-1 TRBD1
TGTGCCATCAGTGACGCGACAGGGGAGGCCTACGAGCAGTACTTC CAISDATGEAYEQYF TRBJ2-7 once TRBV10-3 TRBD1
TGTGCCAGCAGCGAGAGGCGGTCCTCCTACGAGCAGTACTTC CASSERRSSYEQYF TRBJ2-7 - TRBV25-1 -
TGTGCCATCAGAGAAACGGGGAACACTGAAGCTTTCTTT CAIRETGNTEAFF TRBJ1-1 - TRBV6-1 -
TGTGCCAGTAGTAACCCCTCATGGGCGGGAGCCGTCAATGAGCAGTTCTTC CASSNPSWAGAVNEQFF TRBJ2-1 once TRBV19 TRBD2
TGCGCCAGCAGTTTTGATATTGGCGGGAGGTACAATGAGCAGTTCTTC CASSFDIGGRYNEQFF TRBJ2-1 - TRBV5-1 TRBD2
TGTGCCAGCAGCCCCCGCGCCAACTCTGGAAACACCATATATTTT CASSPRANSGNTIYF TRBJ1-3 - TRBV7-9 -
TGTGCCAGCAGCCTGGGACAGGGTTTCGAGTACGAGCAGTACTTC CASSLGQGFEYEQYF TRBJ2-7 - TRBV4-2 TRBD1
TGTGCCAGCAGTTGCCGCAGGGGGCGAATTGGAAACACCATATATTTT CASSCRRGRIGNTIYF TRBJ1-3 once TRBV6-5 TRBD1
TGTGCCAGCAGTGTGGGGGACACCGGGGAGCTGTTTTTT CASSVGDTGELFF TRBJ2-2 - TRBV6-6 -
TGTGCCAGTAGTTCGGGACAGCCGAACACTGAAGCTTTCTTT CASSSGQPNTEAFF TRBJ1-1 - TRBV19 TRBD1
TGTGCCAGCAGTTCAACCGGGACAGGGAACACTGAAGCTTTCTTT CASSSTGTGNTEAFF TRBJ1-1 - TRBV12-3/TRBV12-4 TRBD1
TGTGCCAGCAGCCAAGATTCGGCGGGTCGGACAGATACGCAGTATTTT CASSQDSAGRTDTQYF TRBJ2-3 once TRBV3-1 -
TGTGCCAGTAGTATCGGACTAGCAGCAGGCACAGATACGCAGTATTTT CASSIGLAAGTDTQYF TRBJ2-3 once TRBV19 TRBD2
TGTGCCAGCAGCTTGTTCGGGTACTATGGCTACACCTTC CASSLFGYYGYTF TRBJ1-2 - TRBV5-6 -
TGCAGTGCTCCCCTAGCGGGGAGGGAGACCCAGTACTTC CSAPLAGRETQYF TRBJ2-5 - TRBV20-1 TRBD2
TGCAGTGCTAGAGGGGTTGGTAGCGGGAATCTCCCCCCCGTCTACAATGAGCAGTTCTTC CSARGVGSGNLPPVYNEQFF TRBJ2-1 - TRBV20-1 TRBD2
TGTGCCAGCAGCTTAGTGGTACTAGATGGAATCGCAGATACGCAGTATTTT CASSLVVLDGIADTQYF TRBJ2-3 once TRBV7-9 -
TGCAGTGCTAGAATCTTGTGGGAGGGCCATGAGCAGTTCTTC CSARILWEGHEQFF TRBJ2-1 - TRBV20-1 TRBD2
TGCAGTGCTAGAGTGTCGGGATCTGAAAAACTGTTTTTT CSARVSGSEKLFF TRBJ1-4 - TRBV20-1 -
TGTGCCAGTAGTGGCCCCGTAAATCAGCCCCAGCATTTT CASSGPVNQPQHF TRBJ1-5 once TRBV19 -